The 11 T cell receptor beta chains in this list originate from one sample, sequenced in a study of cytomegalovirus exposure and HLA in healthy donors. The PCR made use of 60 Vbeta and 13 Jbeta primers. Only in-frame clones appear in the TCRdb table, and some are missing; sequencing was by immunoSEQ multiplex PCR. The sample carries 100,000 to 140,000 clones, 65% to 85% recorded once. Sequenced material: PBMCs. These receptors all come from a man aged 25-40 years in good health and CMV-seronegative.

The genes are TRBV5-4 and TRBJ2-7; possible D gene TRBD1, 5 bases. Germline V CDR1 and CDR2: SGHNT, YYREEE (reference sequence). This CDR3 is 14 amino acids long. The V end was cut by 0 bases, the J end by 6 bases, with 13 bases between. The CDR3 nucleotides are TGTGCCAGCAGCTTGGATGGGTCCAGGGCCGAGCAGTACTTC. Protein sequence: CASSLDGSRAEQYF. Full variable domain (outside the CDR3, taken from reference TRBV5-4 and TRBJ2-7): ETGVTQSPTHLIKTRGQQVTLRCSSQSGHNTVSWYQQALGQGPQFIFQYYREEENGRGNFPPRFSGLQFPNYSSELNVNALELDDSALYLCASSLDGSRAEQYFGPGTRLTVT.

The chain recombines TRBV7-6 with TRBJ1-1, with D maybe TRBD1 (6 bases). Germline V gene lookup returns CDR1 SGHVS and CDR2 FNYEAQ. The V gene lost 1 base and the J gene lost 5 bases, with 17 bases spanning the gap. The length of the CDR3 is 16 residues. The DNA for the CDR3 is TGTGCCAGCAGCTTAGGCCGCCCTAGTAGGGGGACTGAAGCTTTCTTT. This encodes CASSLGRPSRGTEAFF. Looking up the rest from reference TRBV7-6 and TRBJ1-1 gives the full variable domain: GAGVSQSPRYKVTKRGQDVALRCDPISGHVSLYWYRQALGQGPEFLTYFNYEAQQDKSGLPNDRFSAERPEGSISTLTIQRTEQRDSAMYRCASSLGRPSRGTEAFFGQGTRLTVV.

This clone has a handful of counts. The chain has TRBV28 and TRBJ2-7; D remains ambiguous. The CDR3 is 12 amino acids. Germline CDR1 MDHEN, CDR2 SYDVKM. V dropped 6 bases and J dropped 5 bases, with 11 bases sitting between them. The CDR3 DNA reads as TGTGCCAGCAGATCCCTCCTCCACGAGCAGTACTTC. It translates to CASRSLLHEQYF.

The CDR3 nucleotides are TGCGCCAGCAGCCACCCGGGGGGGGGTTCTAGGCTAGCCAAAAACATTCAGTACTTC. It specifies CASSHPGGGSRLAKNIQYF. V usage is TRBV4-1 and J usage is TRBJ2-4; TRBD2 agrees at 8 bases. V lost 3 bases and J lost 0; bases outside the gene matches: 13. The V gene's germline CDR1 is MGHRA and CDR2 YSYEKL. This CDR3 has 19 amino acids.

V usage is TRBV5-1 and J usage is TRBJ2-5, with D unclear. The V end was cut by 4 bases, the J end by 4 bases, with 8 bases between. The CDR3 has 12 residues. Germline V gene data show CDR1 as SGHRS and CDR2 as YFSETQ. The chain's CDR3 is CASSPPGETQYF. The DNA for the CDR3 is TGCGCCAGCAGCCCACCGGGAGAGACCCAGTACTTC. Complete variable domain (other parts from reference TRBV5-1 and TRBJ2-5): KAGVTQTPRYLIKTRGQQVTLSCSPISGHRSVSWYQQTPGQGLQFLFEYFSETQRNKGNFPGRFSGRQFSNSRSEMNVSTLELGDSALYLCASSPPGETQYFGPGTRLLVL.

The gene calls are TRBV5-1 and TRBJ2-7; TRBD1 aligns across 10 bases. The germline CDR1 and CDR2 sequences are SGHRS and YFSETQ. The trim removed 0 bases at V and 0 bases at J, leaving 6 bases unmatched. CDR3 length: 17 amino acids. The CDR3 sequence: CASSLDPRTGGSYEQYF. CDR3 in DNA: TGCGCCAGCAGCTTGGATCCCCGGACAGGGGGCTCCTACGAGCAGTACTTC.

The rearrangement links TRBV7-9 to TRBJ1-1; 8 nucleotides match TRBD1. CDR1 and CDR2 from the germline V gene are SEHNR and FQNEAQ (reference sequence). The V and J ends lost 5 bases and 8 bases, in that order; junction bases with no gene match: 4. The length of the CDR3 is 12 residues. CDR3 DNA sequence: TGTGCCAGCAGCCCCGGGACAGGAGAAGCTTTCTTT. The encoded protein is CASSPGTGEAFF.

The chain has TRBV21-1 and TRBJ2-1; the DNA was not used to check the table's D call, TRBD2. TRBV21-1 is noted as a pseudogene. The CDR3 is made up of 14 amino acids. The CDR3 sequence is CASRIRDYPNEQFF. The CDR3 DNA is TGTGCCAGCAGAATCCGGGACTACCCCAATGAGCAGTTCTTC.

The CDR3 coding sequence is TGTGCCAGCAGTGTCCACGGGGGGGAGGCCGGGGAGCTGTTTTTT. Protein product: CASSVHGGEAGELFF. This rearrangement joins TRBV25-1 to TRBJ2-2, with TRBD2 matching 8 bases. Unmatched junction bases numbered 7, after V lost 4 bases and J lost 6 bases. CDR1 MGHDK and CDR2 SYGVNS come from the germline V gene. CDR3 size: 15 residues.

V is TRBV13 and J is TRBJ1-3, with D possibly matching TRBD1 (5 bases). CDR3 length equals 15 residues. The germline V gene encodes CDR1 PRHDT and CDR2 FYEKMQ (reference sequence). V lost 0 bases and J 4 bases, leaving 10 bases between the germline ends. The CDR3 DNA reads TGTGCCAGCAGCTTAGGCCCAGGGAGGGGAAACACCATATATTTT. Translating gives CASSLGPGRGNTIYF.

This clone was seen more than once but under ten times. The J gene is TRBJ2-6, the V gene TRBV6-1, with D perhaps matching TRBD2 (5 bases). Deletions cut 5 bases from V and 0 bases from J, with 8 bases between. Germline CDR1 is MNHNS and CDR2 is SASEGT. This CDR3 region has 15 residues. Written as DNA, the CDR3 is TGTGCCAGCAGTCCCGGGAACTCTGGGGCCAACGTCCTGACTTTC. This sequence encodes CASSPGNSGANVLTF.